The 22 T cell receptor beta chains in this list originate from one sample, sequenced in a study of PD-1 blockade in classical Hodgkin lymphoma. Sequencing used immunoSEQ multiplex PCR; TCRdb keeps in-frame clones, though not all of them. Found here are about 27,000 clones, roughly 80% of them singletons; the top ten hold approximately 2.4%. All patients relapsed after autologous stem cell transplantation, and brentuximab vedotin exposure varied. Investigators isolated CD4+ T cells from thawed PBMCs through magnetic negative selection. The source material was CD4+ T cells from blood, sampled at baseline. Receptors originate from a human donor with classical Hodgkin lymphoma.

Notes on this clone: One end of the junction does not line up with germline, which may come from a read error. This chain uses TRBV2 with TRBJ2-7; 8 bases align to TRBD1. This CDR3 region has 16 residues. Germline CDR1 is SNHLY and CDR2 is FYNNEI. CDR3 nucleotides: TGTGCCAGCAAGGCCTTTCGGACAGGGATGTCCTGCGAGCAGTACTTC. Protein: CASKAFRTGMSCEQYF.

The V call is TRBV4-2, the J call TRBJ2-2, with TRBD1 as a possible D gene (6 bases). There are 17 residues in the CDR3. Germline V CDR1 and CDR2: LGHNA, YNFKEQ. The V end lost 0 bases, the J end lost 4 bases, and 15 bases lay between the germline ends. The CDR3 spells CASSQEGRQDSTGELFF. The CDR3 DNA follows: TGTGCCAGCAGCCAAGAGGGGAGACAGGACTCCACCGGGGAGCTGTTTTTT.

This chain uses TRBV10-2 with TRBJ1-3, with 8 bases identical to TRBD1. The CDR3 contains 14 residues. Unmatched junction bases numbered 3, after V lost 4 bases and J lost 4 bases. Germline lookup yields CDR1 WSHSY and CDR2 SAAADI. The CDR3 here is CASSGTGLGNTIYF. In DNA, the CDR3 is TGCGCCAGCAGTGGGACAGGGCTCGGAAACACCATATATTTT.

V gene TRBV11-2 combines with J gene TRBJ2-1; TRBD2 matches at 11 bases. V shed 5 bases and J 3 bases; nucleotides not matched to a gene: 15. This CDR3 spans 19 amino acids. CDR1 and CDR2 from the germline V gene are SGHAT and FQNNGV. The CDR3 sequence: CASSQRTSRTSGLYNEQFF. DNA of the CDR3: TGTGCCAGCAGCCAGCGAACTTCCCGGACTAGCGGGCTCTACAATGAGCAGTTCTTC.

J is TRBJ2-1 and V is TRBV6-6; 8 positions match TRBD2. V dropped 2 bases and J dropped 2; count of bases not matched to a gene: 5. Germline V lookup: CDR1 MNHNY, CDR2 SVGAGI (reference sequence). The CDR3 has 16 amino acids. This CDR3 is CASSYPAGGTYNEQFF. Here the CDR3 DNA reads TGTGCCAGCAGTTACCCGGCGGGGGGTACCTACAATGAGCAGTTCTTC.

The V call is TRBV7-9, the J call TRBJ2-3, with D tentatively TRBD2 (5 bases). Germline V CDR1 and CDR2: SEHNR, FQNEAQ (reference sequence). Deletions cut 3 bases from V and 3 bases from J, with 10 bases between. CDR3 length: 14 amino acids. DNA for the CDR3: TGTGCCAGCAGCTTTACTAGTGGGACAGATACGCAGTATTTT. Its protein is CASSFTSGTDTQYF.

CDR3 coding DNA: TGTGCCAGCAGTGAAGGGGGTCTAAGCACCATATATTTT. It is translated as CASSEGGLSTIYF. V and J are TRBV2 and TRBJ1-3; no definite D call. V was cut by 1 base and J by 9 bases, with 10 bases left in between. The CDR3 sequence is 13 residues long. Germline V gene sequence: CDR1 SNHLY, CDR2 FYNNEI.

J is TRBJ1-4 and V is TRBV5-1; no definite D call. The V end lost 5 bases, the J end lost 7 bases, and 12 bases lay between the germline ends. CDR3 length: 13 residues. CDR1 and CDR2 (germline): SGHRS, YFSETQ. In DNA, the CDR3 is TGCGCCAGCAGTCTTGCTCTAGGTGAAAAACTGTTTTTT. Its protein is CASSLALGEKLFF.

Only a few counts were recorded for this clone. This chain links TRBV19 with TRBJ1-6; no reliable D call. V lost 4 bases and J 12 bases, leaving 7 bases between the germline ends. Looked up from germline, CDR1 is LNHDA and CDR2 is SQIVND (reference sequence). The CDR3 sequence is 11 residues long. This CDR3 is CASSKLGPLHF. The CDR3 nucleotides are TGTGCCAGTAGTAAGTTGGGACCCCTCCACTTT.

J is TRBJ1-1 and V is TRBV7-2; maybe TRBD1 (6 bases). This CDR3 region has 13 residues. Germline values: CDR1 SGHTA, CDR2 FQGNSA. The V gene lost 5 bases and the J gene lost 1 base, with 8 bases spanning the gap. This CDR3 reads CASSEQGNTEAFF. The CDR3 DNA follows: TGTGCCAGCAGCGAACAGGGGAACACTGAAGCTTTCTTT.

This clone was counted between two and nine times. The rearrangement uses TRBV23-1 and TRBJ2-7; D unclear. TRBV23-1 is given ORF status, its function remaining uncertain. CDR3 length equals 14 residues. V lost 9 bases and J 3 bases, leaving 18 bases between the germline ends. The CDR3 sequence is CARSNIGRYYEQYF. The CDR3 nucleotides are TGCGCCAGGTCAAATATCGGACGGTACTACGAGCAGTACTTC.

The V call is TRBV11-3, the J call TRBJ2-1; 8 bases map to TRBD1. Unmatched junction bases numbered 10, after V lost 0 bases and J lost 0 bases. From germline, CDR1 is SGHNT and CDR2 YENEEA. This CDR3 region has 19 residues. The CDR3 coding sequence is TGTGCCAGCAGCTTAGATGCCCAAATGACAGGGGTCTCCTACAATGAGCAGTTCTTC. This translates into CASSLDAQMTGVSYNEQFF.

The V and J genes are TRBV5-1 and TRBJ2-5, with D hard to call. Germline CDR1 SGHRS, CDR2 YFSETQ. There are 13 residues in the CDR3. Trimming removed 2 bases from V and 2 bases from J, with 7 bases in between. CDR3 sequence (DNA): TGCGCCAGCAGCTTAGTCCCTCAAGAGACCCAGTACTTC. Residues: CASSLVPQETQYF.

The chain links TRBV19 to TRBJ2-1; tentatively, D is TRBD1 (6 bases). The CDR3 contains 15 residues. Looked up from germline, CDR1 is LNHDA and CDR2 is SQIVND (reference sequence). V lost 10 bases and J lost 2, with 18 bases in between. CDR3 amino acids: CATHPRTVTYNEQFF. CDR3 coding DNA: TGTGCCACCCACCCGAGGACAGTGACCTACAATGAGCAGTTCTTC. Variable domain in full (rest from reference TRBV19 and TRBJ2-1): DGGITQSPKYLFRKEGQNVTLSCEQNLNHDAMYWYRQDPGQGLRLIYYSQIVNDFQKGDIAEGYSVSREKKESFPLTVTSAQKNPTAFYLCATHPRTVTYNEQFFGPGTRLTVL.

The chain links TRBV10-3 to TRBJ1-1, with 7 nucleotides matching TRBD1. V lost 4 bases, J lost 4 bases, and 3 bases stayed unmatched. CDR1 and CDR2 from the germline V gene are ENHRY and SYGVKD. The CDR3 spans 13 residues. The CDR3 DNA is TGTGCCATCAGTGTGGCAGGGGGCACTGAAGCTTTCTTT. This codes for CAISVAGGTEAFF.

The V call is TRBV7-9, the J call TRBJ1-2; no reliable D call. V lost 5 bases and J lost 2, with 18 bases in between. The germline V gene has CDR1 SEHNR and CDR2 FQNEAQ (reference sequence). The CDR3 covers 16 residues. CDR3 in amino acids: CASSRPLASRNYGYTF. The CDR3 nucleotides read TGTGCCAGCAGCAGGCCCTTAGCTTCCCGAAACTATGGCTACACCTTC.

V is TRBV5-6 and J is TRBJ2-5; 8 bases line up with TRBD2. The ends lost 5 bases at V and 3 bases at J; junction bases unmatched: 15. Germline values: CDR1 SGHDT, CDR2 YYEEEE. This CDR3 contains 17 residues. CDR3 amino acids: CASRTYRVAGTEETQYF. CDR3 in DNA: TGTGCCAGCAGAACCTACAGAGTAGCGGGGACCGAAGAGACCCAGTACTTC.

The chain employs TRBV5-1 and TRBJ1-6; D perhaps matches TRBD1 (6 bases). Germline assignment: CDR1 SGHRS and CDR2 YFSETQ. The CDR3 is 15 amino acids. The V gene lost 1 base and the J gene lost 9 bases, with 14 bases spanning the gap. The DNA of the CDR3 is TGCGCCAGCAGCTTGTATCGACAGGAATTTTCACCCCTCCACTTT. This encodes CASSLYRQEFSPLHF.

The chain combines TRBV5-8 with TRBJ2-1, with D unclear. V was shortened by 0 bases and J by 2 bases, with 21 bases between the two germline ends. Germline CDR1 reads SGHTS; CDR2 reads YDEGEE. This CDR3 has 19 residues. The CDR3 is CASSLDLSLGIRAYNEQFF. DNA of the CDR3: TGTGCCAGCAGCTTGGACCTTAGCTTAGGAATTAGAGCCTACAATGAGCAGTTCTTC.

The rearrangement links TRBV15 to TRBJ1-6; a possible D gene is TRBD1 (5 bases). V was cut by 4 bases and J by 10 bases, with 17 bases left in between. The V gene's germline CDR1 is LNHNV and CDR2 YYDKDF (reference sequence). This CDR3 is 15 amino acids long. The CDR3 protein is CATSTSWGGRSPLHF. The CDR3, as DNA: TGTGCCACCAGCACCTCCTGGGGGGGACGCTCACCCCTCCACTTT.

V and J are TRBV27 and TRBJ2-1; TRBD1 matches at 7 bases. This CDR3 comprises 16 residues. The germline V gene has CDR1 MNHEY and CDR2 SMNVEV (reference sequence). Trimming took 5 bases from V and 3 from J; bases not matched to a gene: 10. CDR3 protein: CASSPGAGGYYNEQFF. The CDR3 nucleotides are TGTGCCAGCAGTCCCGGCGCAGGGGGATACTACAATGAGCAGTTCTTC.

The V and J genes are TRBV11-2 and TRBJ2-7; TRBD2 matches 7 bases. CDR1 is SGHAT and CDR2 is FQNNGV in the germline V gene. J was trimmed by 3 bases and V by 0 bases; bases with no gene match: 11. The CDR3 length is 17 residues. DNA for the CDR3: TGTGCCAGCAGCTTAGATGGGGGGGAAGGGTTCTTCTACGAGCAGTACTTC. Protein product: CASSLDGGEGFFYEQYF.